This record looks at one T cell receptor (beta chain) sequence and its context. The antigen is undetermined. This sample stems from a study of OX40 agonist ivuxolimab in advanced cancers. Study in general: Dose-escalation patients suffered from hepatocellular carcinoma, melanoma, renal cell or head and neck cancer. General observations from the study: Clonal expansion by week 6 occurred in CD4+ and CD8+ blood T cells (at 0.1 to 3.0 mg/kg). Expanded clones tended on average to be more numerous among CD8+ T cells than CD4+. The authors also found low normalized T-cell clonal expansion in some nonresponders.

Looked up from germline, CDR1 is SGDLS and CDR2 is YYNGEE. V lost 0 bases and J lost 4, with 10 bases in between. The CDR3 length is 15 residues. Repertoires were generated with immunoSEQ multiplex PCR, while TCRdb's copy carries only in-frame clones and drops some. This table has about 50,000 clones, more than 85% appearing once. The origin of this receptor is an adult with an advanced solid tumor such as melanoma, head and neck, liver or kidney cancer. The J gene is TRBJ2-2, the V gene TRBV9, with D perhaps TRBD2 (5 bases). This specimen consisted of CD4+ or CD8+ T cells sorted from blood, obtained in a trial of the OX40 agonist ivuxolimab. Here the CDR3 reads CASSVVGGSTGELFF. In nucleotides, the CDR3 is TGTGCCAGCAGCGTAGTTGGCGGGTCCACCGGGGAGCTGTTTTTT.